This TCR beta chain appears in the sequencing data of a study of CD8+ T cells in alopecia areata. Study background: Tofacitinib exposure lasted 6 to 18 months, followed by 6 months off drug. Points from the study as a whole: Relative to mice, TCR sharing across patients was less clear, a difference possibly HLA-related.

RNA extraction was followed by reverse transcription into cDNA, which acted as the sequencing template. The repertoire was sequenced with immunoSEQ multiplex PCR; TCRdb's copy has only in-frame clones and lacks some. The sample has 100,000 to 150,000 clones, 30% to 40% seen once. Concerning this clone itself: Its antigen remains unidentified.

Punch biopsies of lesional scalp, plus peripheral blood, were taken from alopecia areata patients. A FACSAria was used to sort CD4+ and CD8+ T cells. These cells came from PBMCs. Germline lookup yields CDR1 SEHNR and CDR2 FQNEAQ (reference sequence). The V end was cut by 8 bases, the J end by 11 bases, with 11 bases between. The CDR3 is made up of 10 amino acids. Sequencing was done on a sample of CD4+ T cells sorted from blood. This chain links TRBV7-9 with TRBJ2-3; D may be TRBD2 (5 bases). This TCR was sampled from a human donor with alopecia areata. The CDR3 region is CASGERKQYF. CDR3 coding DNA: TGTGCCAGCGGGGAGCGGAAGCAGTATTTT. Full variable domain (remainder filled in from reference TRBV7-9 and TRBJ2-3): DTGVSQNPRHKITKRGQNVTFRCDPISEHNRLYWYRQTLGQGPEFLTYFQNEAQLEKSRLLSDRFSAERPKGSFSTLEIQRTEQGDSAMYLCASGERKQYFGPGTRLTVL.